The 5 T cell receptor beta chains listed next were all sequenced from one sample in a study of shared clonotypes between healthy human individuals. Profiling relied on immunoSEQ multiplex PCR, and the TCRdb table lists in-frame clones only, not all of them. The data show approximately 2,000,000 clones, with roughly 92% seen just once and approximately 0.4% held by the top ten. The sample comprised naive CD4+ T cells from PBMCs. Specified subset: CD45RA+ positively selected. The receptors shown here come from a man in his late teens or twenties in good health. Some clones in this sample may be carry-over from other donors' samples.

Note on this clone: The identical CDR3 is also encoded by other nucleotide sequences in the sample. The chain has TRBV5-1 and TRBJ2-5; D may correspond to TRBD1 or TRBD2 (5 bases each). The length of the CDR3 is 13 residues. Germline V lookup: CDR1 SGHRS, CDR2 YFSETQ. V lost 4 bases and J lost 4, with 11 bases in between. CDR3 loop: CASSLGPLETQYF. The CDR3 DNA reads TGCGCCAGCAGCCTGGGACCTCTAGAGACCCAGTACTTC.

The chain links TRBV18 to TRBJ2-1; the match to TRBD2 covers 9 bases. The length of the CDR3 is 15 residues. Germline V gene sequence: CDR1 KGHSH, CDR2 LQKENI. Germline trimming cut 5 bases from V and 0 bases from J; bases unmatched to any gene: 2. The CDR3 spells CASSNSGSSYNEQFF. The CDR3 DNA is TGTGCCAGCTCAAATAGCGGGAGCTCCTACAATGAGCAGTTCTTC.

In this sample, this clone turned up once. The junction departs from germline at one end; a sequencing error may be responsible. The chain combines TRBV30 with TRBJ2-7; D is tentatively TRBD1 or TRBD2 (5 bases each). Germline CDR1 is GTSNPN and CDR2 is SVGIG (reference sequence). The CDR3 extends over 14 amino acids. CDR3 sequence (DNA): TGTGCCGGGAGTTTCGGGACCGGGTCCTACGAGCAGTACTTC. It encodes CAGSFGTGSYEQYF.

CDR3 sequence (DNA): TGTGCCAGTCAAGGGCGGGATAGCGAGCAGTTCTTC. It translates to CASQGRDSEQFF. This rearrangement joins TRBV2 to TRBJ2-1; D might be TRBD2 (6 bases). In germline, CDR1 is SNHLY, CDR2 FYNNEI. Between the trimmed V and J ends, which lost 9 bases and 10 bases, there was a span of 16 bases. The CDR3 extends over 12 amino acids. Filled out from reference TRBV2 and TRBJ2-1, the complete variable domain reads EPEVTQTPSHQVTQMGQEVILRCVPISNHLYFYWYRQILGQKVEFLVSFYNNEISEKSEIFDDQFSVERPDGSNFTLKIRSTKLEDSAMYFCASQGRDSEQFFGPGTRLTVL.

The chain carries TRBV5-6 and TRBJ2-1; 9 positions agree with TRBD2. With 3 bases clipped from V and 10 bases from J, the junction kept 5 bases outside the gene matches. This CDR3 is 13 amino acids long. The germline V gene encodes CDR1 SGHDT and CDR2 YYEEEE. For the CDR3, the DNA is TGTGCCAGCAGCTATATAGCGGGAGCGGAGCAGTTCTTC. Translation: CASSYIAGAEQFF.